Presented here are 20 T cell receptor beta chains from one specimen sequenced in a study of blood T cell repertoires in COVID-19. The table came from immunoSEQ multiplex PCR; TCRdb's copy has only in-frame clones and leaves some out. This sample has 9,500 to 10,000 clones, with just over 75% found just once. Sequencing was carried out using peripheral blood. The receptors shown here come from a human donor in a cohort sampled during active COVID-19.

The chain links TRBV12-5 to TRBJ2-3; 7 nucleotides agree with TRBD1. The CDR3 is 14 amino acids. Trimming cost V 7 bases and J 1 base; bases outside gene matches: 5. From germline, CDR1 is LGHNT and CDR2 FRNRAP. Written as DNA, the CDR3 is TGTGCTAGTGTGCTCCAGGGGGGCACAGATACGCAGTATTTT. This gives the protein CASVLQGGTDTQYF. Together with reference TRBV12-5 and TRBJ2-3, the CDR3 gives the full variable domain: DARVTQTPRHKVTEMGQEVTMRCQPILGHNTVFWYRQTMMQGLELLAYFRNRAPLDDSGMPKDRFSAEMPDATLATLKIQPSEPRDSAVYFCASVLQGGTDTQYFGPGTRLTVL.

This clone was counted between two and nine times. CDR3 nucleotide sequence: TGTGCCAGCAGGGGTCTTAACAGTGATACCACTGAAGCTTTCTTT. Encoded protein: CASRGLNSDTTEAFF. This chain connects TRBV7-9 to TRBJ1-1; the D is unclear. The CDR3 is 15 amino acids. V was trimmed by 6 bases and J by 4 bases, leaving 18 bases between them. CDR1 is SEHNR and CDR2 is FQNEAQ in the germline V gene (reference sequence).

The chain couples TRBV28 to TRBJ2-5; the D is unclear. Deletions cut 6 bases from V and 10 bases from J, with 6 bases between. The CDR3 has 9 amino acids. Germline assignment: CDR1 MDHEN and CDR2 SYDVKM. The CDR3 reads CASRRDQYF. The CDR3 bases are TGTGCCAGCAGGAGAGACCAGTACTTC.

This chain joins TRBV6-5 and TRBJ2-7, with 9 positions matching TRBD1. Germline CDR1 MNHEY, CDR2 SVGAGI. J lost 2 bases, V lost 0 bases, and 2 bases had no gene match. The CDR3 totals 15 residues. CDR3 in amino acids: CASSYSGTGTYEQYF. DNA for the CDR3: TGTGCCAGCAGTTACTCGGGGACAGGGACCTACGAGCAGTACTTC.

This chain joins TRBV6-1 and TRBJ1-1; TRBD1 aligns across 7 bases. Trimming at V came to 1 base and at J to 7 bases, leaving 3 bases not matched to a gene. CDR1 and CDR2 (germline): MNHNS, SASEGT. CDR3 length: 13 amino acids. CDR3 loop: CASSEVNRGEAFF. The CDR3 coding sequence is TGTGCCAGCAGTGAAGTAAACAGGGGTGAAGCTTTCTTT.

The DNA of the CDR3 is TGTGCCAGCAGCTCAAAAGCGGAGAGCTCCTACGAGCAGTACTTC. Protein: CASSSKAESSYEQYF. The V gene is TRBV7-2, the J gene TRBJ2-7, with D possibly matching TRBD2 (5 bases). Trimming cost V 4 bases and J 0 bases, with 13 bases left between them. The germline V gene has CDR1 SGHTA and CDR2 FQGNSA. This CDR3 has 15 amino acids.

This clone has only one observation. The junction differs from germline at one of its ends, possibly a read error. The chain links TRBV6-5 to TRBJ1-5; 8 bases line up with TRBD1. The germline V gene has CDR1 MNHEY and CDR2 SVGAGI. The CDR3 extends over 14 amino acids. The chain's CDR3 is CASNYGQGKKPQHF. In nucleotides, the CDR3 is TGTGCCAGCAATTACGGACAGGGAAAGAAGCCCCAGCATTTT.

The V and J genes are TRBV3-1 (or the pseudogene TRBV3-2) and TRBJ1-4; D remains unclear. V lost 2 bases and J lost 0, with 13 bases in between. The germline V gene encodes CDR1 LGHDT and CDR2 YNNKEL (reference sequence). CDR3 length equals 17 residues. The CDR3 protein is CASSQPHIGATNEKLFF. In nucleotides, the CDR3 is TGTGCCAGCAGCCAACCTCATATCGGAGCAACTAATGAAAAACTGTTTTTT.

The rearrangement joins TRBV19 to TRBJ1-4; possibly TRBD1 for D (6 bases). The V end lost 5 bases, the J end lost 5 bases, and 18 bases lay between the germline ends. The germline CDR1 and CDR2 sequences are LNHDA and SQIVND (reference sequence). The CDR3 runs to 16 residues. Written as DNA, the CDR3 is TGTGCCAGTAGTCGCAGGACAGACTCACCGAATGAAAAACTGTTTTTT. It specifies CASSRRTDSPNEKLFF.

This clone was seen once. V gene TRBV6-4 combines with J gene TRBJ1-1; D is ambiguous. V was shortened by 6 bases and J by 1 base, with 12 bases between the two germline ends. CDR3 length equals 14 residues. The germline CDR1 and CDR2 sequences are MRHNA and SNTAGT. CDR3 sequence reads: CASSRSPGNTEAFF. In DNA form, the CDR3 reads TGTGCCAGCAGCCGTTCCCCGGGGAACACTGAAGCTTTCTTT.

The chain has TRBV3-1 (or the pseudogene TRBV3-2) and TRBJ1-2; D perhaps matches TRBD1 (5 bases). V was trimmed by 4 bases and J by 4 bases, leaving 16 bases between them. The CDR3 runs to 15 residues. Germline CDR1 reads LGHDT; CDR2 reads YNNKEL (reference sequence). CDR3 region: CASSPIATEPYGYTF. The CDR3 DNA reads as TGTGCCAGCAGCCCAATCGCGACAGAACCCTATGGCTACACCTTC.

Regarding this clone: At one end the junction does not follow the germline gene, possibly because of a read error. The V and J genes are TRBV19 and TRBJ1-5; TRBD1 aligns across 7 bases. This CDR3 spans 14 amino acids. Germline values: CDR1 LNHDA, CDR2 SQIVND (reference sequence). The CDR3 coding sequence is TGTGCCAGTAGTGTCCGTGAGGGGGCAGGATCTCTAAATTTT. This gives the protein CASSVREGAGSLNF. The variable domain in full, with the rest retrieved from reference TRBV19 and TRBJ1-5, is DGGITQSPKYLFRKEGQNVTLSCEQNLNHDAMYWYRQDPGQGLRLIYYSQIVNDFQKGDIAEGYSVSREKKESFPLTVTSAQKNPTAFYLCASSVREGAGSLNFGDGTRLSIL.

The chain couples TRBV7-3 to TRBJ2-7; 14 nucleotides agree with TRBD2. The germline CDR1 and CDR2 sequences are SGHTA and FQGTGA. With 5 bases clipped from V and 8 bases from J, the junction kept 5 bases outside the gene matches. The CDR3 loop spans 14 amino acids. The CDR3 reads CASSPGLAGGQQYF. CDR3 in DNA: TGTGCCAGCAGCCCTGGACTAGCGGGGGGTCAGCAGTACTTC.

This sequence joins TRBV9 and TRBJ2-7; possible D gene TRBD1, 7 bases. This CDR3 comprises 15 residues. From germline, CDR1 is SGDLS and CDR2 YYNGEE. V gave up 0 bases and J gave up 2 bases, with 12 bases separating them. This CDR3 reads CASSVGARGAYEQYF. CDR3 sequence (DNA): TGTGCCAGCAGCGTAGGGGCCAGGGGGGCCTACGAGCAGTACTTC.

The chain carries TRBV27 and TRBJ2-2; 10 positions match TRBD1. The germline V gene has CDR1 MNHEY and CDR2 SMNVEV (reference sequence). The trim removed 5 bases at V and 6 bases at J, leaving 12 bases unmatched. This CDR3 has 17 amino acids. The CDR3, as DNA: TGTGCCAGCAGTCCAATCCGACAGGGGGCAGGTCCCGGGGAGCTGTTTTTT. As protein: CASSPIRQGAGPGELFF.

The chain has TRBV5-1 and TRBJ1-1; tentatively, D is TRBD1 (6 bases). The germline V gene has CDR1 SGHRS and CDR2 YFSETQ. The CDR3 is 12 amino acids. Trimming cost V 3 bases and J 11 bases, with 14 bases left between them. CDR3 sequence (DNA): TGCGCCAGCAGCTGGATGACAGGTTGGGCTTTCTTT. Translating gives CASSWMTGWAFF.

The chain recombines TRBV4-1 with TRBJ2-1; 7 positions agree with TRBD1. Per the germline V gene, CDR1 is MGHRA and CDR2 is YSYEKL. This CDR3 contains 16 residues. Trimming took 3 bases from V and 2 from J; bases not matched to a gene: 7. CDR3 coding DNA: TGCGCCAGCAGCCATCAACCAGGGGGACCCTACAATGAGCAGTTCTTC. Translated: CASSHQPGGPYNEQFF.

The J gene is TRBJ2-6, the V gene TRBV25-1; TRBD2 might be the D (5 bases). This CDR3 has 17 residues. Germline loops: CDR1 MGHDK, CDR2 SYGVNS. Deletions cut 3 bases from V and 0 bases from J, with 12 bases between. CDR3 residues: CASSDHGGFSGANVLTF. CDR3 nucleotides: TGTGCCAGCAGTGATCACGGCGGGTTCTCTGGGGCCAACGTCCTGACTTTC.

The gene calls are TRBV7-2 and TRBJ1-2; 8 bases match TRBD1. Per germline, CDR1 SGHTA and CDR2 FQGNSA. J was trimmed by 8 bases and V by 3 bases; bases with no gene match: 2. CDR3 length: 12 residues. DNA for the CDR3: TGTGCCAGCAGCTTTAACAGGGGGGGCTACACCTTC. As protein: CASSFNRGGYTF.

V and J are TRBV5-6 and TRBJ1-2, with 9 bases identical to TRBD1. Germline V gene data show CDR1 as SGHDT and CDR2 as YYEEEE. The CDR3 runs 13 residues. V lost 0 bases to trimming and J lost 6 bases; unmatched junction nucleotides: 0. Written as DNA, the CDR3 is TGTGCCAGCAGCTTGGACAGGGGGCATGGCTACACCTTC. Protein product: CASSLDRGHGYTF. Combining the CDR3 with reference TRBV5-6 and TRBJ1-2 gives the whole variable domain DAGVTQSPTHLIKTRGQQVTLRCSPKSGHDTVSWYQQALGQGPQFIFQYYEEEERQRGNFPDRFSGHQFPNYSSELNVNALLLGDSALYLCASSLDRGHGYTFGSGTRLTVV.